The present entry profiles one TCR beta chain with its context. The sample originates from a study of technical replicates of blood from several donors. The V and J ends lost 0 bases and 6 bases respectively, with 12 bases between them. Germline V CDR1 and CDR2: MNHEY, SVGAGI. This CDR3 contains 16 residues. TCRdb's table, derived via immunoSEQ multiplex PCR, lists solely in-frame clones and lacks some. The sample records about 75,000 clones, roughly 92% being singletons. The material sequenced was PBMCs. V usage is TRBV6-5 and J usage is TRBJ1-6; a weak D match, TRBD1 (5 bases). The TCR sequence derives from a human donor in good health. Some clones in this sample may be carry-over from other donors' samples. The CDR3 is CASSYSAGILNSPLHF. The DNA for the CDR3 is TGTGCCAGCAGTTACTCCGCAGGGATACTTAATTCACCCCTCCACTTT.